This note documents a single TCR beta chain sequence. CDR1 and CDR2 (germline): SGHVS, FQNEAQ. This CDR3 region has 14 residues. V lost 4 bases and J lost 3, with 12 bases in between. These data originate in a study of blood T cell repertoires in COVID-19. Sequencing was performed with immunoSEQ multiplex PCR; in TCRdb, only in-frame clones are kept and a portion is missing. The sample has around 190,000 clones, 60% to 85% seen once. The sequenced sample consisted of peripheral blood. The rearrangement joins TRBV7-8 to TRBJ1-1; weak D call: TRBD1 (6 bases). This TCR came from a woman between 50 and 59 years old with active or convalescent COVID-19. CDR3 in amino acids: CASSYRGGDTEAFF. DNA of the CDR3: TGTGCCAGCAGCTACCGAGGGGGGGACACTGAAGCTTTCTTT.